The source of this TCR beta chain is a study of T cells after yellow fever vaccination. This clonotype appeared many times. Its antigen is not identified. Germline CDR1 reads GTSNPN; CDR2 reads SVGIG (reference sequence). J was trimmed by 3 bases and V by 5 bases; bases with no gene match: 7. CDR3 length: 14 amino acids. Notes on the study in general: The secondary response was weaker, and its peak arrived faster, on day 5 versus 15.

Universal primer sites and UMIs were introduced during 5'RACE template-switching synthesis of TCR cDNA. Using its own MiXCR run on the 5' RACE reads, TCRdb lists one record per CDR3 protein. The table records approximately 510,000 distinct CDR3 sequences, around a fifth of them present only once. The V gene is TRBV30, the J gene TRBJ2-7; 10 nucleotides align to TRBD1. Sequences were derived from PBMCs, sampled more than 20 days after the first yellow fever vaccination. The receptor comes from a man aged 18 to 30 who received the YFV17D yellow fever vaccine. CDR3 nucleotides: TGTGCCTGGGACCCGGGACAGGGGTACTACGAGCAGTACTTC. It encodes CAWDPGQGYYEQYF. Together with reference TRBV30 and TRBJ2-7, the CDR3 gives the full variable domain: SQTIHQWPATLVQPVGSPLSLECTVEGTSNPNLYWYRQAAGRGLQLLFYSVGIGQISSEVPQNLSASRPQDRQFILSSKKLLLSDSGFYLCAWDPGQGYYEQYFGPGTRLTVT.